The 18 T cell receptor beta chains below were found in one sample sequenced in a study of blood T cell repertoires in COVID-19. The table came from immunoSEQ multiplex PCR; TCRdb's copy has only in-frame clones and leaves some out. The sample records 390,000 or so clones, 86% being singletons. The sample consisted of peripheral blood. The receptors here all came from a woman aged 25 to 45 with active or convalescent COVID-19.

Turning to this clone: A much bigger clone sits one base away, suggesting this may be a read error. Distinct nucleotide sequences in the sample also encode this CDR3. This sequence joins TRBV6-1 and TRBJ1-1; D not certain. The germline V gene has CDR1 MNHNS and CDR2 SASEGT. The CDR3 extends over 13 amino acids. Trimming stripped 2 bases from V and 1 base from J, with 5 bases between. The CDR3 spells CASSETRNTEAFF. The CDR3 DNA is TGTGCCAGCAGTGAAACGAGGAACACTGAAGCTTTCTTT.

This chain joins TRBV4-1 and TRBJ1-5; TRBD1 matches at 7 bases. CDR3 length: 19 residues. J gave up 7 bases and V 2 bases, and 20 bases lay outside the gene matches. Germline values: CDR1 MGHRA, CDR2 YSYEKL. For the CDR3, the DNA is TGCGCCAGCAGCCAACGACATTGGGCTGGGGACAGCGGCGTACAGCCCCAGCATTTT. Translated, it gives CASSQRHWAGDSGVQPQHF.

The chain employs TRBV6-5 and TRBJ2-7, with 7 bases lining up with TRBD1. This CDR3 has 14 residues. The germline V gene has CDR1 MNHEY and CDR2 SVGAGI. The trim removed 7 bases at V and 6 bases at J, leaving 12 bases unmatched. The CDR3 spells CASIEGGLGVEQYF. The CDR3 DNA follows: TGTGCCAGCATCGAAGGGGGCTTAGGGGTCGAGCAGTACTTC.

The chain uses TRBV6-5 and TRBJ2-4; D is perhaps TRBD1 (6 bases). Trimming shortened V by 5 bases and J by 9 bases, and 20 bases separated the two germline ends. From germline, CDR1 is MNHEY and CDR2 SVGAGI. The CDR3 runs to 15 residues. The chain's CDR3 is CASSQTDLQGPIQYF. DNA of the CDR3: TGTGCCAGCAGTCAGACGGATCTACAGGGTCCCATTCAGTACTTC.

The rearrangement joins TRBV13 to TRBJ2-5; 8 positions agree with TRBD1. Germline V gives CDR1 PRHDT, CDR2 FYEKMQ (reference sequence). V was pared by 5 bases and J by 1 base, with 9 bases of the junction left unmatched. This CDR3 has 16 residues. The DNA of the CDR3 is TGTGCCAGCAGCCCAGGACAGGGCAAGAGCCAAGAGACCCAGTACTTC. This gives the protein CASSPGQGKSQETQYF.

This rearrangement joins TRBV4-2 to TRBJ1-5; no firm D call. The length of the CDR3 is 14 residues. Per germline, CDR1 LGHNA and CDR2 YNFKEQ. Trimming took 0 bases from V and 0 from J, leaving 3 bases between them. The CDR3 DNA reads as TGTGCCAGCAGCCAAGATCGTAGCAATCAGCCCCAGCATTTT. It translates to CASSQDRSNQPQHF.

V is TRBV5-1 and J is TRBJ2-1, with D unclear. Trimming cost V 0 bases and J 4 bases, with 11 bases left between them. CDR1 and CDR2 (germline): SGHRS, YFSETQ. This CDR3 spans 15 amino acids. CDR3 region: CASSLADITYNEQFF. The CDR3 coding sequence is TGCGCCAGCAGCTTGGCCGACATAACTTACAATGAGCAGTTCTTC.

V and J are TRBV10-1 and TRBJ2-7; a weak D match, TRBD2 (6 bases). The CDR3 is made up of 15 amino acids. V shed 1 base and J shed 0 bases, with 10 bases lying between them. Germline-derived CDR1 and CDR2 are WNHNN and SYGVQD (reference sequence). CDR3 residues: CASSEWGDGSYEQYF. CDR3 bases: TGCGCCAGCAGTGAGTGGGGGGATGGCTCCTACGAGCAGTACTTC.

The chain's CDR3 is CASSSSGAGPYEQYF. As DNA, the CDR3 is TGTGCCAGCAGCTCCTCCGGGGCGGGGCCCTACGAGCAGTACTTC. The J gene is TRBJ2-7, the V gene TRBV7-6; TRBD2 is a possible D gene (6 bases). Germline V gene data show CDR1 as SGHVS and CDR2 as FNYEAQ. Trimming removed 4 bases at V and 2 bases at J, with 15 bases between. The CDR3 length is 15 residues.

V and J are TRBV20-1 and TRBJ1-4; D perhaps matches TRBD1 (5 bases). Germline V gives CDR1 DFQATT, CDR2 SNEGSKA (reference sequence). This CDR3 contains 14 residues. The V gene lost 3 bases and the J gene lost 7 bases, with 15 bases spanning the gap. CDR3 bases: TGCAGTGCTAGTTATGCGCGCGGGGGTGAAAAACTGTTTTTT. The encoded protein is CSASYARGGEKLFF.

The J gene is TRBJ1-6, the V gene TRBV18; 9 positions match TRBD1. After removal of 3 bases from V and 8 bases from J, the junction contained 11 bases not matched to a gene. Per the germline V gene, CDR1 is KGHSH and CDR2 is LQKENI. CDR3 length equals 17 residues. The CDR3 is CASSPLSLGQGHSPLHF. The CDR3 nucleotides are TGTGCCAGCTCACCTTTAAGCCTGGGACAGGGACATTCACCCCTCCACTTT.

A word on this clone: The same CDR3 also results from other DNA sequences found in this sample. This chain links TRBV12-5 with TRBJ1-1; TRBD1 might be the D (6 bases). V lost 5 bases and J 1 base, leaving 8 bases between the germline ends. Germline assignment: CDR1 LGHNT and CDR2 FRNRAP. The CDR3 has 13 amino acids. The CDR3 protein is CASGLGANTEAFF. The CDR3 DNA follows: TGTGCTAGTGGTCTGGGGGCGAACACTGAAGCTTTCTTT.

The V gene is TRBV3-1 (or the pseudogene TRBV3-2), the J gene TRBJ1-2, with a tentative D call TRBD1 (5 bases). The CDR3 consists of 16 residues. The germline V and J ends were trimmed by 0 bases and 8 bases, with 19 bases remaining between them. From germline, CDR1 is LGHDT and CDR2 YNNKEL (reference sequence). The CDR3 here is CASSQDKAKGHGGYTF. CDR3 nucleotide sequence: TGTGCCAGCAGCCAAGATAAGGCAAAGGGGCATGGAGGCTACACCTTC.

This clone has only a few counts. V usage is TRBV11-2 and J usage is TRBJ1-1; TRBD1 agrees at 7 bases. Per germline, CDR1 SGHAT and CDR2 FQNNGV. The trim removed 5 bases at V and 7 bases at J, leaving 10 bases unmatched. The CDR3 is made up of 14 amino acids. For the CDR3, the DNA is TGTGCCAGCAGCGCAAAACGAACAGGGGTTGAAGCTTTCTTT. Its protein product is CASSAKRTGVEAFF.

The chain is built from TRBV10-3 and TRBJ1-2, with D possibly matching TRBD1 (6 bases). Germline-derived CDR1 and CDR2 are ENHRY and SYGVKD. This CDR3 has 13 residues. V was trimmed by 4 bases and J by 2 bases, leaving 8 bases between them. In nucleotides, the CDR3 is TGTGCCATCAGTGGACAGGAGAACTATGGCTACACCTTC. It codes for CAISGQENYGYTF.

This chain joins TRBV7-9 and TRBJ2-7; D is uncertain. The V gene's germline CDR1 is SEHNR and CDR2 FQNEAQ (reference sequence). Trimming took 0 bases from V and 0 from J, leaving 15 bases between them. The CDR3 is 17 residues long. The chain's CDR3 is CASSLAVPYSPSYEQYF. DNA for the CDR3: TGTGCCAGCAGCTTAGCCGTCCCTTACTCGCCCTCCTACGAGCAGTACTTC.

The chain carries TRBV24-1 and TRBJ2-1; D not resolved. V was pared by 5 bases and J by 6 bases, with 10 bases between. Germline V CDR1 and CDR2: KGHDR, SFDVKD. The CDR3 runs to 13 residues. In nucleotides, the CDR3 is TGTGCCACCAGTGGCCTCGCCGGCAATGAGCAGTTCTTC. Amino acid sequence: CATSGLAGNEQFF.

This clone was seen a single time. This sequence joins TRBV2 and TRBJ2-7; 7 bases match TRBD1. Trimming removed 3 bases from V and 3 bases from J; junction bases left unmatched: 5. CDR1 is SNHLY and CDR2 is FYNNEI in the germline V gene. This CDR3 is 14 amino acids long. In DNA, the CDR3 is TGTGCCAGCAGTGACACGGGACAGATCTACGAGCAGTACTTC. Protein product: CASSDTGQIYEQYF.